The clone carrying this T cell receptor (beta chain) was counted between two and nine times. This may be a read error: a much more frequent sequence differs by one nucleotide. Each CDR3 protein gets one entry after TCRdb re-called the reads with MiXCR. The sample records approximately 4,300 distinct CDR3 sequences, under 12% being singletons. Trimming stripped 6 bases from V and 3 bases from J, with 15 bases between. Germline V gene sequence: CDR1 MNHEY, CDR2 SVGAGI. The CDR3 sequence is 15 residues long. This TCR was recovered from a human donor with rheumatoid arthritis. This chain uses TRBV6-5 with TRBJ1-5, with a possible D match to TRBD1 (5 bases). The source material was CD4+ T cells from synovial fluid. CDR3 bases: TGTGCCAGCAGGACAGCTGCTTATAACAATCAGCCCCAGCATTTT. Its protein is CASRTAAYNNQPQHF.